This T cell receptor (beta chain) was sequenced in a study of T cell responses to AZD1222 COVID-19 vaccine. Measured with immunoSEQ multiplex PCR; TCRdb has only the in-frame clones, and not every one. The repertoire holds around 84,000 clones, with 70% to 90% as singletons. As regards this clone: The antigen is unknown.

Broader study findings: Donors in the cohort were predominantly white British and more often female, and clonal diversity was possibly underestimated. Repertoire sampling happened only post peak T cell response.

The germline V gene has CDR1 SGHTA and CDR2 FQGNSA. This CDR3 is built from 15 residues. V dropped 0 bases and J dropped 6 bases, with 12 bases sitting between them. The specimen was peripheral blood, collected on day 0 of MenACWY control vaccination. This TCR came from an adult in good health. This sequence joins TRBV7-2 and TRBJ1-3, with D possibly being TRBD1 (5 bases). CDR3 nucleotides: TGTGCCAGCAGCTTAGCCCACAGAGGGGAAAACACCATATATTTT. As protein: CASSLAHRGENTIYF.